The 2 T cell receptor beta chains below come from one sample, sequenced in a study of cytomegalovirus exposure and HLA in healthy donors. Data came from immunoSEQ multiplex PCR; TCRdb stores just in-frame clones and leaves some out. Found here are approximately 170,000 clones, 75% to 90% of them singletons; the top ten hold 15% to 20%. Material: PBMCs. These TCRs come from a man younger than 35 in good health and CMV-seropositive.

The chain recombines TRBV28 with TRBJ1-1; 9 bases match TRBD1. The trim removed 6 bases at V and 2 bases at J, leaving 13 bases unmatched. The CDR3 spans 17 residues. Germline CDR1 is MDHEN and CDR2 is SYDVKM. The CDR3 nucleotides read TGTGCCAGCAGGACGCCCTCTCCGGGACAGGGAAACACTGAAGCTTTCTTT. As protein: CASRTPSPGQGNTEAFF.

The gene calls are TRBV2 and TRBJ1-3; possible D gene TRBD1, 6 bases. CDR3 size: 13 residues. Trimming pared 5 bases from V and 8 bases from J, leaving 13 bases between. Germline V gene lookup returns CDR1 SNHLY and CDR2 FYNNEI. The CDR3 nucleotides are TGTGCCAGCAGTTCCGGGACAATCGACACCATATATTTT. Translating gives CASSSGTIDTIYF.